This T cell receptor beta chain was observed in a study of Tregs in tolerant kidney transplant recipients. The protocol was immunoSEQ multiplex PCR, while the TCRdb copy is restricted to in-frame clones and leaves out a portion. The sample has tens of thousands of clones; roughly nine tenths are singletons. The CDR3 loop spans 16 amino acids. V trimming: 5 bases; J trimming: 7 bases; junction bases outside the gene matches: 13. Per germline, CDR1 LNHDA and CDR2 SQIVND (reference sequence). The chain couples TRBV19 to TRBJ1-4; 7 bases map to TRBD1. The material sequenced was Tregs from blood. The TCR comes from a human donor in good health. Written as DNA, the CDR3 is TGTGCCAGTAGTTTGGGTCGACAGGGCCTCGGTGAAAAACTGTTTTTT. It translates to CASSLGRQGLGEKLFF.